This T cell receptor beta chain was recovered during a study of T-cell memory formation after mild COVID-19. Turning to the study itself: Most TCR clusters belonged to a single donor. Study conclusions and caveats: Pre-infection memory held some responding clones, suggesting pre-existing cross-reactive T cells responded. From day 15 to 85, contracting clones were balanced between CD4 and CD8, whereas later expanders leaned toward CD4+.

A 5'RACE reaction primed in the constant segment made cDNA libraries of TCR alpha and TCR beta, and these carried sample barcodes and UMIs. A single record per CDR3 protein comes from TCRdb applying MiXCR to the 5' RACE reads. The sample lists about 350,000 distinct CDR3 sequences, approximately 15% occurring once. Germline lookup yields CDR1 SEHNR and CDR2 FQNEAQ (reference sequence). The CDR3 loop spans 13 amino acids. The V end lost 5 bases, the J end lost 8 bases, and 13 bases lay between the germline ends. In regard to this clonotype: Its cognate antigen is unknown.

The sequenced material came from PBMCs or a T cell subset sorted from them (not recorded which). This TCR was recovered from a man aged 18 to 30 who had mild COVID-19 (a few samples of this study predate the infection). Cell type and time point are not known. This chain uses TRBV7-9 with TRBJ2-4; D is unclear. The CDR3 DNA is TGTGCCAGCAGCCCACCGGCCACGGACATTCAGTACTTC. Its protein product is CASSPPATDIQYF.